A single sample is the source of the 8 T cell receptor beta chains below, sequenced in a study of PD-1 and CTLA-4 blockade in melanoma (dated by TCRdb to the early 2020s). Receptors were amplified or captured by the immunoSEQ multiplex PCR assay. TCRdb took over this immuneACCESS table, retaining in-frame rearrangements with V and J assigned. Such tables are incomplete; in checked studies, under half of the missing clones stem from an unresolved V gene, and the remainder is unexplained. The sample has about 31,000 clones on record, approximately 90% of them singletons. Roughly 9% of the sample is taken by the ten largest. The sample was CD8+ T cells from peripheral blood, taken from a patient given anti-PD-1 treatment. The receptors derive from a human donor with melanoma.

For this clone: The same CDR3 also results from other DNA sequences found in this sample. V is TRBV7-3 and J is TRBJ2-1; D might be TRBD2 (7 bases). V was trimmed by 2 bases and J by 7 bases, leaving 9 bases between them. CDR3 length: 13 amino acids. Germline V gives CDR1 SGHTA, CDR2 FQGTGA. The chain's CDR3 is CASSLGGANEQFF. The CDR3 DNA sequence: TGTGCCAGCAGCTTAGGGGGGGCGAATGAGCAGTTCTTC.

This chain links TRBV6-2 or TRBV6-3 with TRBJ1-1; no definite D call. CDR1 is MNHEY, CDR2 SVGEGT, per germline. Trimming removed 6 bases from V and 7 bases from J, with 12 bases in between. CDR3 length: 12 residues. The CDR3 DNA follows: TGTGCCAGCAGCCCTTCGAGACTTGAAGCTTTCTTT. It translates to CASSPSRLEAFF.

This chain uses TRBV27 with TRBJ2-1, with TRBD2 matching 10 bases. Germline CDR1 reads MNHEY; CDR2 reads SMNVEV (reference sequence). The length of the CDR3 is 17 residues. Trimming took 2 bases from V and 5 from J; bases not matched to a gene: 9. The CDR3 DNA reads TGTGCCAGCAGTTTACTAGCGGGGGCAGTCCCGCACAATGAGCAGTTCTTC. Translating gives CASSLLAGAVPHNEQFF.

The rearrangement joins TRBV7-9 to TRBJ2-1, with D perhaps matching TRBD1 or TRBD2 (6 bases each). V was shortened by 5 bases and J by 8 bases, with 19 bases between the two germline ends. Germline CDR1 is SEHNR and CDR2 is FQNEAQ (reference sequence). The CDR3 runs 15 residues. The DNA for the CDR3 is TGTGCCAGCAGCCCCAAGGGGGGCCGGAAGGATGAGCAGTTCTTC. It encodes CASSPKGGRKDEQFF. Variable domain in full (rest from reference TRBV7-9 and TRBJ2-1): DTGVSQNPRHKITKRGQNVTFRCDPISEHNRLYWYRQTLGQGPEFLTYFQNEAQLEKSRLLSDRFSAERPKGSFSTLEIQRTEQGDSAMYLCASSPKGGRKDEQFFGPGTRLTVL.

This clone was seen a few times. The chain carries TRBV7-3 and TRBJ1-1; the D is unclear. The length of the CDR3 is 13 residues. From germline, CDR1 is SGHTA and CDR2 FQGTGA. The V gene lost 5 bases and the J gene lost 8 bases, with 15 bases spanning the gap. CDR3 region: CASSPADDLEAFF. The DNA for the CDR3 is TGTGCCAGCAGCCCCGCCGACGACCTCGAAGCTTTCTTT.

The chain combines TRBV29-1 with TRBJ2-1; 7 nucleotides line up with TRBD2. The CDR3 spans 13 residues. Germline values: CDR1 SQVTM, CDR2 ANQGSEA. The J segment lost 6 bases and the V segment lost 8 bases, leaving 10 bases of the junction unmatched. CDR3 loop: CSLGVAGLNEQFF. DNA for the CDR3: TGCAGCTTGGGGGTAGCGGGCCTCAATGAGCAGTTCTTC.

This clone was seen only a few times. The rearrangement joins TRBV30 to TRBJ1-5, with no clear D. Germline CDR1 GTSNPN, CDR2 SVGIG (reference sequence). The CDR3 contains 14 residues. V lost 1 base to trimming and J lost 3 bases, with 10 bases between them. The CDR3 coding sequence is TGTGCCTGGAGTGAGGGCGGCTCCAATCAGCCCCAGCATTTT. This sequence encodes CAWSEGGSNQPQHF.

The chain uses TRBV7-3 and TRBJ1-1; D ambiguous. The CDR3 is 17 residues long. Germline CDR1 reads SGHTA; CDR2 reads FQGTGA. Trimming took 2 bases from V and 3 from J, leaving 19 bases between them. DNA of the CDR3: TGTGCCAGCAGCTTAGAGGTTTCGAGGGATTCTGACACTGAAGCTTTCTTT. Its translation: CASSLEVSRDSDTEAFF.